The entry that follows covers one T cell receptor (beta chain) sequence. The antigen is unknown. Trimming shortened V by 0 bases and J by 4 bases, and 9 bases separated the two germline ends. CDR1 LNHDA and CDR2 SQIVND come from the germline V gene (reference sequence). The CDR3 is 14 amino acids. The sample originates from a study of PD-1 blockade in classical Hodgkin lymphoma. Broader study findings: At baseline, newly diagnosed patients reportedly showed less TCR diversity than healthy donors. Exclusion was applied to patients who started nivolumab under 1 year after ASCT. No one has yet defined what causes the repertoire differences, which may be disease activity or prior therapy.

All patients relapsed after autologous stem cell transplantation, and brentuximab vedotin exposure varied. Complete response, partial response or progressive disease made up the best responses. Sequenced by immunoSEQ multiplex PCR; TCRdb stores in-frame clones only, minus some. This table holds almost 100,000 clones, around 90% found once. Specimen: peripheral blood mononuclear cells (PBMCs), collected at baseline. V is TRBV19 and J is TRBJ1-1; D is unclear. The receptor was isolated from a human donor with classical Hodgkin lymphoma. CDR3 in amino acids: CASSIEVRGTEAFF. CDR3 DNA sequence: TGTGCCAGTAGTATAGAGGTCCGGGGCACTGAAGCTTTCTTT.